This is a list of T cell receptor beta chains from one sample in a study of blood T cell repertoires in COVID-19. TCRdb's table, derived via immunoSEQ multiplex PCR, lists solely in-frame clones and lacks some. The table lists about 74,000 clones, about 90% of them singletons. The sample consisted of peripheral blood. The receptors stem from a woman aged 80 or older with active or convalescent COVID-19. The CDR3 runs from the conserved cysteine through the conserved F or W. The D gene is left open where the match is weak. Clone sizes are given selectively: once, few, many, or a class where the clone is expanded.

d_call	v_call	j_call	clone_size	cdr3_nt	cdr3_aa
.	TRBV3-1/TRBV3-2	TRBJ1-4	.	TGTGCCAGCAGCACAGGGACGTATGAAAAACTGTTTTTT	CASSTGTYEKLFF
.	TRBV3-1/TRBV3-2	TRBJ1-2	.	TGTGCCAGCAGCCAAGTCGGACAGCGGTATGACTATGGCTACACCTTC	CASSQVGQRYDYGYTF
TRBD1	TRBV19	TRBJ1-1	once	TGTGCCAGTAGTTACCGGACAGGAGACACTGAAGCTTTCTTT	CASSYRTGDTEAFF
TRBD1	TRBV27	TRBJ2-7	.	TGTGCCAGCAGTTCCCTGACAGGGGCCTACGAGCAGTACTTC	CASSSLTGAYEQYF
TRBD2	TRBV2	TRBJ2-3	.	TGTGCCAGCACGGGGACTAGCGGGAGAACAGATACGCAGTATTTT	CASTGTSGRTDTQYF
TRBD2	TRBV19	TRBJ2-5	.	TGTGCCAGTACGGAGCGGGGGACGGAAGAGACCCAGTACTTC	CASTERGTEETQYF
.	TRBV3-1/TRBV3-2	TRBJ1-5	.	TGTGCCAGCAGCCACCCCGGCAGGGGTTATAGCAATCAGCCCCAGCATTTT	CASSHPGRGYSNQPQHF
TRBD1	TRBV5-1	TRBJ2-2	.	TGCGCCAGCAACGACGTAGGGACAGGGAATACCGGGGAGCTGTTTTTT	CASNDVGTGNTGELFF
TRBD2	TRBV10-2	TRBJ2-3	.	TGCGCCAGCAGTGACCCAGCGGGGGCCGTCACAGATACGCAGTATTTT	CASSDPAGAVTDTQYF
TRBD2	TRBV11-2	TRBJ2-7	.	TGTGCCAGCAGCTTACCCTTTAGCGGGAGGAGGTACGAGCAGTACTTC	CASSLPFSGRRYEQYF
.	TRBV19	TRBJ1-3	.	TGTGCCAGTAGGCAGGGCTACTCTGGAAACACCATATATTTT	CASRQGYSGNTIYF
TRBD1	TRBV9	TRBJ2-7	.	TGTGCCAGCAGCGCCCAGAGGGCTGGGACAGGCATGGACGAGCAGTACTTC	CASSAQRAGTGMDEQYF
.	TRBV7-9	TRBJ2-6	.	TGTGCCAGCAGACAGGGAGACTTCTCTGGGGCCAACGTCCTGACTTTC	CASRQGDFSGANVLTF
TRBD1	TRBV19	TRBJ1-1	.	TGTGCCAGTAGTATCGACAGGGGGCCGAACACTGAAGCTTTCTTT	CASSIDRGPNTEAFF
.	TRBV5-4	TRBJ2-2	.	TGTGCCAGCAGTAGAGGGGGAAACACCGGGGAGCTGTTTTTT	CASSRGGNTGELFF
.	TRBV7-2	TRBJ2-4	.	TGTGCCAGCAGCCCACCCTCGGGGTTCGGAGCCAAAAACATTCAGTACTTC	CASSPPSGFGAKNIQYF
.	TRBV7-8	TRBJ1-1	.	TGTGCCAGCAAGCTAAATTTAAACACTGAAGCTTTCTTT	CASKLNLNTEAFF
TRBD2	TRBV5-1	TRBJ2-1	.	TGCGCCAGCAGCTCCGGACTAGCGGGAGTAAGAAATGAGCAGTTCTTC	CASSSGLAGVRNEQFF
TRBD2	TRBV3-1/TRBV3-2	TRBJ2-7	.	TGTGCCAGCAGCCAAGACAGGCTAGCGGTAGACCCCTACGAGCAGTACTTC	CASSQDRLAVDPYEQYF
.	TRBV7-8	TRBJ1-1	.	TGTGCCAGCAGCTTAGCTTCGGGGAATACTGAAGCTTTCTTT	CASSLASGNTEAFF
.	TRBV9	TRBJ2-7	.	TGTGCCAGCAGACCGCAGGGTTCCTACGAGCAGTACTTC	CASRPQGSYEQYF
TRBD1	TRBV30	TRBJ1-6	.	TGTGCCGGAAAACACGGGACAGGGGACGCGAATTCACCCCTCCACTTT	CAGKHGTGDANSPLHF
.	TRBV6-5	TRBJ1-1	.	TGTGCCAGCAGTTTCCTTAACAGGCCCATGAACACTGAAGCTTTCTTT	CASSFLNRPMNTEAFF
TRBD2	TRBV11-2	TRBJ2-3	.	TGTGCCAGCAGCCTTGGACTAGCGGGGGGCACAGATACGCAGTATTTT	CASSLGLAGGTDTQYF
TRBD2	TRBV11-2	TRBJ2-1	.	TGTGCCAGCAGCTCCTGGGGCGGGGGGTCCCACAATGAGCAGTTCTTC	CASSSWGGGSHNEQFF
.	TRBV5-1	TRBJ1-2	.	TGCGCCAGCAGGCAACAGGGAGTGTCCTATGGCTACACCTTC	CASRQQGVSYGYTF
.	TRBV10-3	TRBJ2-7	.	TGTGCCATCAGTGATTACAGGAGTAACGAGCAGTACTTC	CAISDYRSNEQYF
.	TRBV6-5	TRBJ1-4	.	TGTGCCAGCAGAAAGCAGGGTATGATGAGTGAAAAACTGTTTTTT	CASRKQGMMSEKLFF
TRBD2	TRBV2	TRBJ2-1	.	TGTGCCAGCAGTGGACTAGCGGGGTACAATGAGCAGTTCTTC	CASSGLAGYNEQFF
.	TRBV9	TRBJ1-1	once	TGTGCCAGCAGCGCTTACAGGGACACTGAAGCTTTCTTT	CASSAYRDTEAFF
TRBD2	TRBV7-9	TRBJ2-1	.	TGTGCCAGCAGCTTAGTAGCGGGAGGGTCTCACAATGAGCAGTTCTTC	CASSLVAGGSHNEQFF
.	TRBV6-2/TRBV6-3	TRBJ2-1	.	TGTGCCAGCAGTGCCCTCCCGAGCTCCTACAATGAGCAGTTCTTC	CASSALPSSYNEQFF
TRBD1	TRBV2	TRBJ1-5	.	TGTGCCAGCAGTGGTTCATTGGACAGGGCATGGCAGCCCCAGCATTTT	CASSGSLDRAWQPQHF
TRBD2	TRBV20-1	TRBJ2-5	.	TGCAGTGCCAGTGTTATAGCTAGTAGCGGGAGGTTCCAAGAGACCCAGTACTTC	CSASVIASSGRFQETQYF
.	TRBV6-5	TRBJ1-1	.	TGTGCCAGCAGTTACCCCCGCACTGAAGCTTTCTTT	CASSYPRTEAFF
TRBD2	TRBV3-1/TRBV3-2	TRBJ2-1	.	TGTGCCAGCAGCCAAGGAGGGACTAGGGCCCATGAGCAGTTCTTC	CASSQGGTRAHEQFF